This T cell receptor (beta chain) is from a study of blood T cells in healthy people across ages. Whole-study context: When template switching was applied, about one barcoded beta molecule was captured per two T cells. Study-level findings and limits: Among long-lived donors, naive CD4+ cells were more numerous and diversity higher than in aged donors.

A second PCR of roughly 7 to 11 cycles used a sample-barcoded 5' primer and a J-beta primer mix. Each CDR3 protein is one row after TCRdb ran MiXCR on the 5' RACE reads. This table holds some 290,000 distinct CDR3 sequences, around 30% found once. The V end lost 6 bases, the J end lost 0 bases, and 11 bases lay between the germline ends. Per germline, CDR1 MNHEY and CDR2 SVGAGI. This CDR3 is built from 14 residues. Donors gave around 9.8 milliliters of peripheral blood apiece. This clonotype was seen a handful of times. Its antigen is not identified. The sequenced sample was blood. This TCR was sampled from a woman in her sixties or seventies in good health. The chain joins TRBV6-5 to TRBJ1-1; D not certain. CDR3: CASSPWLLNTEAFF. DNA of the CDR3: TGTGCCAGCAGCCCCTGGCTATTGAACACTGAAGCTTTCTTT.